This T cell receptor (beta chain) was obtained from a study of CD8 T cells in Susac syndrome. The study, taken as a whole, reports: The number of individuals included in the study's TCR sequencing and HLA analysis was acknowledged as relatively small.

Germline CDR1 and CDR2: SGHRS and YFSETQ. The V gene lost 9 bases and the J gene lost 6 bases, with 21 bases spanning the gap. The CDR3 has 14 residues. Random hexamers were used to reverse transcribe the RNA input (about 0.5 to 1 ug). The immunoSEQ assay covered 54 Vbeta and 13 Jbeta segments for CDR3. TCRdb reanalysed the immunoSEQ multiplex PCR reads using MiXCR and keeps one entry per CDR3 protein. The sample carries more than 130,000 distinct CDR3 sequences, about 94% recorded once. With regard to this clonotype: The antigen remains undetermined.

TCR beta sequencing was performed on blood CD8+ and CD4+ T cells. The genes are TRBV5-1 and TRBJ1-2; D gene uncertain. The source material was CD8+ T cells from PBMCs. This clonotype originated in a human donor in good health. In DNA, the CDR3 is TGCGCCACCTTACCGGTTCCCTGGGATAATGGCTACACCTTC. This codes for CATLPVPWDNGYTF. Supplemented by reference TRBV5-1 and TRBJ1-2, the full variable domain reads KAGVTQTPRYLIKTRGQQVTLSCSPISGHRSVSWYQQTPGQGLQFLFEYFSETQRNKGNFPGRFSGRQFSNSRSEMNVSTLELGDSALYLCATLPVPWDNGYTFGSGTRLTVV.